This T cell receptor (beta chain) appears in the sequencing data of a study of cytomegalovirus exposure and HLA in healthy donors. The CDR3 is 15 residues long. With 4 bases clipped from V and 3 bases from J, the junction kept 7 bases outside the gene matches. The germline V gene has CDR1 SGDLS and CDR2 YYNGEE. This clone was picked up one time. Both 60 Vbeta primers and 13 Jbeta primers went into the PCR. Assay used: immunoSEQ multiplex PCR; TCRdb lists only in-frame clones, some missing. The data hold about 180,000 clones, with around 80% observed a single time. Material: PBMCs. The chain couples TRBV9 to TRBJ2-7; 10 nucleotides match TRBD2. This TCR came from a man aged 18 to 30 in good health and CMV-seronegative. CDR3 protein: CASSPNLAGDYEQYF. The CDR3, as DNA: TGTGCCAGCAGCCCAAATCTAGCGGGAGACTACGAGCAGTACTTC.